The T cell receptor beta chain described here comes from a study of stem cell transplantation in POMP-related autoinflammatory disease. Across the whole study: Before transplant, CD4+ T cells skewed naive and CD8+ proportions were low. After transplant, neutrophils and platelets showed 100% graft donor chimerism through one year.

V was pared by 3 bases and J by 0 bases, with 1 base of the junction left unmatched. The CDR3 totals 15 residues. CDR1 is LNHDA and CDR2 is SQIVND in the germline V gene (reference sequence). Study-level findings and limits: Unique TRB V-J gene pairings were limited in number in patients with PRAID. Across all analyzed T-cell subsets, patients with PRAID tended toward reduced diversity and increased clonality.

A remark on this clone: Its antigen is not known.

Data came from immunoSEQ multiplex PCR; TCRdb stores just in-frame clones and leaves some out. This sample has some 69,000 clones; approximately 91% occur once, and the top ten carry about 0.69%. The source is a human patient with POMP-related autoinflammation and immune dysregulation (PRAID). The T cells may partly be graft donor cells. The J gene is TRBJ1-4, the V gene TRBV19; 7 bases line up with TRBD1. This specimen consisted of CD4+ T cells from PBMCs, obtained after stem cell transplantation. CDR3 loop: CASSIQGATNEKLFF. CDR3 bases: TGTGCCAGTAGTATCCAGGGGGCAACTAATGAAAAACTGTTTTTT.